This entry concerns a single T cell receptor (beta chain). The diagnostic criteria were recently defined, and patients with Susac syndrome met them for definite or probable disease. The data originate from a study of CD8 T cells in Susac syndrome. Study context: Each patient with Susac syndrome, at the time of blood draw, was therapy-naive, on corticosteroids, or on intravenous immunoglobulin alone.

Random hexamers primed reverse transcription of roughly 0.45 to 1 ug RNA. Amplification of TCR beta CDR3 across 54 Vbeta and 13 Jbeta was performed with immunoSEQ multiplex PCR. TCRdb itself ran the immunoSEQ multiplex PCR reads through MiXCR, one entry per CDR3 protein. This table holds 200,000 to 300,000 distinct CDR3 sequences, 95% to 97% found once. The CDR3 is 20 amino acids. Trimming removed 0 bases at V and 0 bases at J, with 24 bases between. Per germline, CDR1 LGHNA and CDR2 YNFKEQ. This TCR came from a human donor with Susac syndrome. Material: CD4+ T cells from PBMCs. This sequence joins TRBV4-2 and TRBJ2-7; TRBD2 is a possible D gene (6 bases). CDR3 loop: CASSQEWGTSIAILSYEQYF. In nucleotides, the CDR3 is TGTGCCAGCAGCCAAGAGTGGGGCACTAGCATAGCAATCCTCTCCTACGAGCAGTACTTC.